The T cell receptor (beta chain) described here comes from a study of post-analysis software for immune sequencing data. Regarding the study as a whole: With TRBV5-6, TRBV5-1 and TRBV20-1 included, about 5 TRBV segments were more frequent in patients than in controls.

Points on this clonotype: The target antigen is unknown.

Sequencing libraries made from TCR beta cDNA carried unique molecular identifiers. In TCRdb, the PCR reads were re-called with MiXCR into one record per CDR3 protein. In the table there are 750,000 to 900,000 distinct CDR3 sequences, roughly 46% of which are singletons. The CDR3 consists of 16 residues. V lost 6 bases and J lost 6; bases outside the gene matches: 12. V gene TRBV12-3 or TRBV12-4 combines with J gene TRBJ2-1; 9 bases agree with TRBD2. The source of this sequence is a girl aged 5 to 17 with multiple sclerosis. The sequencing input was blood. CDR3 bases: TGTGCCAGCAGCCAACCCCCGGGACTAGCAGGCAATGAGCAGTTCTTC. Translation: CASSQPPGLAGNEQFF.